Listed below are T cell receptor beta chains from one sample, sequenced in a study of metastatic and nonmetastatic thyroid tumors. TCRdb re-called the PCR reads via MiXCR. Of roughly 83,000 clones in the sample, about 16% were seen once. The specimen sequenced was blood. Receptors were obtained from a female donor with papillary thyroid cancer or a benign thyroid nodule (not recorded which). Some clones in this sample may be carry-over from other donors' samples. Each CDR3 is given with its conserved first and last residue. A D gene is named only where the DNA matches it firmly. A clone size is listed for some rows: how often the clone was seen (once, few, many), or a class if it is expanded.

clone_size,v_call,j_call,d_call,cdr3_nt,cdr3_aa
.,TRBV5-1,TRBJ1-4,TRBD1,TGCGCCAGCAGCACCTTAGACGGGACAGCTAATGAAAAACTGTTTTTT,CASSTLDGTANEKLFF
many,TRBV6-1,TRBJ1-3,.,TGTGCCAGCAGTGAAATATCTGGAAACACCATATATTTT,CASSEISGNTIYF
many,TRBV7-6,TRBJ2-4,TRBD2,TGTGCCAGCAGCTTAGCGGTAGCGGGGGCGGCGGGCAAAAACATTCAGTACTTC,CASSLAVAGAAGKNIQYF
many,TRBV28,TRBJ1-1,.,TGTGCCAGCACGTGGGGGGGGAACACTGAAGCTTTCTTT,CASTWGGNTEAFF
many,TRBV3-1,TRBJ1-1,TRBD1,TGTGCCAGCAGCCAGCAACCGGGACAGGGAATGAACACTGAAGCTTTCTTT,CASSQQPGQGMNTEAFF
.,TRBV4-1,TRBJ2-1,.,TGCGCCAGCAGCCAAGTGAAAATGGATGGGAACAATGAGCAGTTCTTC,CASSQVKMDGNNEQFF
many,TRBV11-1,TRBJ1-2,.,TGTGCCAGCAGCTTATTCGGCACGTTCGGGAACTATGGCTACACCTTC,CASSLFGTFGNYGYTF
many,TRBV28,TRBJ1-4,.,TGTGCCAGCAGTCCTCTATATACTGACAGAGCAACTAATGAAAAACTGTTTTTT,CASSPLYTDRATNEKLFF
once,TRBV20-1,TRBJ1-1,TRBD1,TGCAGTGCTAGTTGGGGACAGTATTTGGGAGCTGAAGCTTTCTTT,CSASWGQYLGAEAFF
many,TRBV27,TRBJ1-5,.,TGTGCCAGCAGTTCCGCATTTTTTAGCAATCAGCCCCAGCATTTT,CASSSAFFSNQPQHF
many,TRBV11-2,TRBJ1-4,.,TGTGCCAGCAGCTTAGCTTCGGGGGGTGAAAAACTGTTTTTT,CASSLASGGEKLFF
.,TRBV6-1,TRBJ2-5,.,TGTGCCAGCACCCCGGGTCGGGGTCAAGAGACCCAGTACTTC,CASTPGRGQETQYF
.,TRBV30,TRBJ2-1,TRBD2,TGTGCCTGGGATAGCGGGAGGTTAACAAATGAGCAGTTCTTC,CAWDSGRLTNEQFF
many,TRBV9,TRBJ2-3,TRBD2,TGTGCCAGCAGCCCAGAGGCTAGCGGGGCCGATACGCAGTATTTT,CASSPEASGADTQYF
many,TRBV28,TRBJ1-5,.,TGTGCCACCGAAAGGCCCTACAATCAGCCCCAGCATTTT,CATERPYNQPQHF
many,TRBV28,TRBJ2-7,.,TGTGCCAGCAGAGGATCAGGGATAAAAGGCTACGAGCAGTACTTC,CASRGSGIKGYEQYF
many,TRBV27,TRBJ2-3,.,TGTGCCAGCAGTTTAGGGTCGACAGGCTTTGGTAGCACAGATACGCAGTATTTT,CASSLGSTGFGSTDTQYF
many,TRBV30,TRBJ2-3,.,TGTGCCTGGATTACTCAGGGTACAGATACGCAGTATTTT,CAWITQGTDTQYF
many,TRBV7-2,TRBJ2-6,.,TGTGCCAGCAGCTTAGACGGGGGTGGGGCCAACGTCCTGACTTTC,CASSLDGGGANVLTF
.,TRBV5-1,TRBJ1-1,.,TGCGCCAGCAGCTTGTTAAAGGGGGGGTTTGCGGACACTGAAGCCTTCTTT,CASSLLKGGFADTEAFF
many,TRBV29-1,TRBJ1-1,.,TGCAGCGTTGAGTCCGGGATCCACACTGAAGCTTTCTTT,CSVESGIHTEAFF
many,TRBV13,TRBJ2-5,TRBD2,TGTGCCAGCAGCCCCTCCCTGCTTTGGGTAGCGGGGGGGCAGCAAGAGACCCAGTACTTC,CASSPSLLWVAGGQQETQYF
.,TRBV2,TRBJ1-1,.,TGTGCCAGCATAACAGGATCAAACACTGAAGCTTTCTTT,CASITGSNTEAFF
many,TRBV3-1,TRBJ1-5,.,TGTGCCAGCAGCCAAGACCCGGGGCTCAATCAGCCCCAGCATTTT,CASSQDPGLNQPQHF
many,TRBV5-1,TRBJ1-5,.,TGCGCCAGCACCAGGGGTGGGCCCAATCAGCCCCAGCATTTT,CASTRGGPNQPQHF
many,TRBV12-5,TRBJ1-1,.,TGTGCTAGTGGTTTCGGTTTCTTT,CASGFGFF
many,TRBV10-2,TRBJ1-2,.,TGCGCCAGCAGTGAGTCGGAGTCGGGCGGTCCTAACTATGGCTACACCTTC,CASSESESGGPNYGYTF